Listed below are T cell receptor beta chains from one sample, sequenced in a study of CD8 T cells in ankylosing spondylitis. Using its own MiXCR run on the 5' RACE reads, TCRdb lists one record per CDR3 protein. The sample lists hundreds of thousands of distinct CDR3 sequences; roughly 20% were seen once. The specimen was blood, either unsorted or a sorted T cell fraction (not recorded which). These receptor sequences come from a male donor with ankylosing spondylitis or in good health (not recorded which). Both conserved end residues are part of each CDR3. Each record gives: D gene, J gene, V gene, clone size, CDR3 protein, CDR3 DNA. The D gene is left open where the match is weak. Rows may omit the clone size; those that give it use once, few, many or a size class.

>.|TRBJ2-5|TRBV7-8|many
CASSPSAGPQETQYF
TGTGCCAGCAGCCCGTCGGCGGGTCCCCAAGAGACCCAGTACTTC
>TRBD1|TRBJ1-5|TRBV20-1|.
CSAPTGEGNQPQHF
TGCAGTGCTCCGACAGGGGAGGGCAATCAGCCCCAGCATTTT
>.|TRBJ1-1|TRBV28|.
CASSSTGVWGAFF
TGTGCCAGCAGTTCAACCGGAGTTTGGGGTGCTTTCTTT
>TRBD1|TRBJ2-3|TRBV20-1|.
CSANLVQGTTDTQYF
TGCAGTGCTAATTTGGTACAGGGGACCACAGATACGCAGTATTTT
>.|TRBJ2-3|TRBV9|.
CASSVESGWETDTQYF
TGTGCCAGCAGCGTAGAGAGCGGATGGGAGACAGATACGCAGTATTTT
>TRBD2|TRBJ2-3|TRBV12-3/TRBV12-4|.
CASSFSGLAGVSTDTQYF
TGTGCCAGCAGTTTTAGCGGGCTAGCGGGGGTTAGCACAGATACGCAGTATTTT
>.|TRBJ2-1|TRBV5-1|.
CASSLVGPEQFF
TGCGCCAGCAGCTTGGTAGGACCCGAGCAGTTCTTC
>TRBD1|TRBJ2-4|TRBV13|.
CDSSYRDRHWEAQVAKNIQYF
TGTGACAGCAGCTACCGGGACAGGCATTGGGAGGCCCAAGTGGCCAAAAACATTCAGTACTTC
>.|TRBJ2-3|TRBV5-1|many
CASSLGPPTDTQYF
TGCGCCAGCAGCTTGGGACCTCCTACAGATACGCAGTATTTT
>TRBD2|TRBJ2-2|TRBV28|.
CASSLRRGTTGELFF
TGTGCCAGCAGTTTAAGGCGGGGGACCACCGGGGAGCTGTTTTTT
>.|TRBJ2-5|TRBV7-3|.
CASSSGLMGETQYF
TGTGCCAGCAGCTCGGGGCTGATGGGAGAGACCCAGTACTTC
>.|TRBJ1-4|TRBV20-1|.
CSARKGVSNEKLFF
TGCAGTGCTAGGAAAGGGGTGTCTAATGAAAAACTGTTTTTT
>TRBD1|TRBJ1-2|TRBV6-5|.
CASSYDRAPYGYTF
TGTGCCAGCAGTTACGACAGGGCCCCCTATGGCTACACCTTC
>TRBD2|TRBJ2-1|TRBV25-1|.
CASKHVGGSTNNEQFF
TGTGCCAGCAAACACGTGGGCGGGAGCACGAACAATGAGCAGTTCTTC
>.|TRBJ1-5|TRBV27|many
CAGLRQEGGQPQHF
TGTGCGGGGCTTAGACAGGAGGGGGGTCAGCCCCAGCATTTT
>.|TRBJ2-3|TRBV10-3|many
CAISERFGTDTQYF
TGTGCCATCAGTGAACGGTTTGGGACAGATACGCAGTATTTT
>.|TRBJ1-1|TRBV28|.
CASRDGQPNTEAFF
TGTGCCAGCAGGGACGGACAGCCGAACACTGAAGCTTTCTTT
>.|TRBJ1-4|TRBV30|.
CAWSPRGGPVNEKLFF
TGTGCCTGGAGTCCAAGGGGTGGGCCGGTTAATGAAAAACTGTTTTTT
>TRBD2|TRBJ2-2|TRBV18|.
CASSPPGGTGELFF
TGTGCCAGCTCACCACCGGGAGGGACCGGGGAGCTGTTTTTT
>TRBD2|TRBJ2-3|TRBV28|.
CASSFASSGKGNTQYF
TGTGCCAGCAGTTTCGCGTCTAGCGGTAAGGGAAATACGCAGTATTTT
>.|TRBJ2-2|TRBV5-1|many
CASSLDWTGELFF
TGCGCCAGCAGCTTGGATTGGACCGGGGAGCTGTTTTTT
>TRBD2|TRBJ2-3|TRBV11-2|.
CASTPGRGVGTDTQYF
TGTGCCAGCACGCCAGGGCGGGGGGTCGGGACAGATACGCAGTATTTT
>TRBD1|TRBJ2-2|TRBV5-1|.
CASSLVPDRVTGELFF
TGCGCCAGCAGCTTGGTCCCGGACAGGGTGACCGGGGAGCTGTTTTTT
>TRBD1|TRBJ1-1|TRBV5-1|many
CASSLGGTVNTEAFF
TGTGCCAGCAGTTTAGGGGGCACAGTGAACACTGAAGCTTTCTTT
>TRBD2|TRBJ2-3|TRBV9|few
CASSVDAGGPGTDTQYF
TGTGCCAGCAGCGTAGATGCGGGAGGGCCGGGGACAGATACGCAGTATTTT
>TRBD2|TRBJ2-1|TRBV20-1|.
CSARAASGTYNEQFF
TGCAGTGCTAGAGCGGCTAGCGGGACCTACAATGAGCAGTTCTTC
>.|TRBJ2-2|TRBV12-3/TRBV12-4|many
CASSLAVTGELFF
TGTGCCAGCAGTTTAGCGGTGACCGGGGAGCTGTTTTTT
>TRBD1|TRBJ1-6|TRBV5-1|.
CASSLGRTGFGSPLHF
TGCGCCAGCAGCTTGGGACGGACAGGTTTCGGGTCACCCCTCCACTTT